Listed below are T cell receptor beta chains from one sample, sequenced in a study of long-term antiretroviral therapy in people with HIV. The method was immunoSEQ multiplex PCR; TCRdb's version includes in-frame clones alone and lacks a portion of them. The sample lists 15,000 to 20,000 clones; roughly four fifths were seen once. The material sequenced was unsorted PBMCs, taken about 2.6 years before starting antiretroviral therapy. The receptors were gathered from a woman between 50 and 59 years old with HIV. CDR3s include the opening cysteine and the closing phenylalanine or tryptophan. The D gene is left open where the match is weak. Where a row states a size, it is once, few, many or the class of an expanded clone; other rows omit it.

J gene | V gene | clone size | D gene | CDR3 protein | CDR3 DNA
TRBJ1-6 | TRBV11-2 | . | . | CASSLDETGRSPLHF | TGTGCCAGCAGCTTAGATGAGACAGGACGCTCACCCCTCCACTTT
TRBJ2-1 | TRBV19 | . | TRBD2 | CASSYGTSGAYNEQFF | TGTGCCAGTAGTTACGGGACTAGCGGTGCCTACAATGAGCAGTTCTTC
TRBJ2-2 | TRBV6-1 | few | . | CASTQGPNTGELFF | TGTGCCAGCACTCAGGGGCCGAACACCGGGGAGCTGTTTTTT
TRBJ1-5 | TRBV10-3 | . | TRBD1 | CAISRDREAQPQHF | TGTGCCATCAGCCGGGACAGGGAGGCTCAGCCCCAGCATTTT
TRBJ1-2 | TRBV5-5 | once | . | CASTNTDRNYGYTF | TGTGCCAGCACCAACACGGACAGAAACTATGGCTACACCTTC
TRBJ1-1 | TRBV27 | . | . | CASSPFPTAAAFF | TGTGCCAGCAGTCCCTTCCCGACGGCAGCAGCTTTCTTT
TRBJ2-2 | TRBV11-1 | . | . | CASSPRGVRATGELFF | TGTGCCAGCAGCCCTAGAGGGGTAAGGGCGACCGGGGAGCTGTTTTTT
TRBJ1-1 | TRBV7-3 | . | . | CASSLSRNTEAFF | TGTGCCAGCAGCTTATCACGGAACACTGAAGCTTTCTTT
TRBJ1-2 | TRBV19 | . | . | CASSITHGTDNYGYTF | TGTGCCAGTAGTATTACCCACGGGACGGATAACTATGGCTACACCTTC
TRBJ2-1 | TRBV19 | . | TRBD2 | CASSIVRGAGGLYNEQFF | TGTGCCAGTAGTATAGTCAGAGGAGCGGGGGGACTCTACAATGAGCAGTTCTTC
TRBJ2-2 | TRBV6-5 | . | . | CASSGSVPGELFF | TGTGCCAGCAGCGGGTCCGTGCCCGGGGAGCTGTTTTTT
TRBJ1-1 | TRBV18 | . | . | CASSPVRLNTEAFF | TGTGCCAGCTCACCAGTCAGATTGAACACTGAAGCTTTCTTT
TRBJ2-1 | TRBV13 | . | . | CASSPISSYNEQFF | TGTGCCAGCAGCCCGATTTCCTCCTACAATGAGCAGTTCTTC
TRBJ1-1 | TRBV29-1 | . | TRBD1 | CSVVAGGPTEAFF | TGCAGCGTTGTGGCAGGGGGCCCCACTGAAGCTTTCTTT
TRBJ1-4 | TRBV10-2 | . | . | CASRSGNTNEKLFF | TGCGCCAGCAGATCGGGGAACACTAATGAAAAACTGTTTTTT
TRBJ1-3 | TRBV30 | . | . | CAWKSLGNTIYF | TGTGCCTGGAAGTCACTGGGAAACACCATATATTTT
TRBJ2-3 | TRBV7-9 | . | . | CASTPGGGSTDTQYF | TGTGCCAGCACCCCAGGAGGGGGTAGCACAGATACGCAGTATTTT
TRBJ2-5 | TRBV7-9 | . | . | CASSLGLWGNGQETQYF | TGTGCCAGCAGCTTAGGATTGTGGGGAAATGGCCAAGAGACCCAGTACTTC
TRBJ2-3 | TRBV11-3 | . | . | CASSTGTQPGENTDTQYF | TGTGCCAGCAGCACCGGGACCCAACCTGGAGAAAACACAGATACGCAGTATTTT
TRBJ2-7 | TRBV2 | . | TRBD2 | CASNINPGLGGEQYF | TGTGCCAGCAATATCAACCCGGGACTAGGGGGCGAGCAGTACTTC
TRBJ1-2 | TRBV19 | few | . | CASSTSQAYGYTF | TGTGCCAGTAGTACCAGCCAAGCCTATGGCTACACCTTC
TRBJ1-3 | TRBV5-1 | . | . | CASSLEGGRGSGNTIYF | TGCGCCAGCAGCTTGGAAGGGGGAAGGGGATCTGGAAACACCATATATTTT
TRBJ1-2 | TRBV7-9 | once | . | CASSLEGQPPYGYTF | TGTGCCAGCAGCTTAGAGGGGCAGCCACCCTATGGCTACACCTTC
TRBJ2-6 | TRBV18 | . | . | CASSSSFDAGANVLTF | TGTGCCAGCTCATCAAGTTTCGACGCTGGGGCCAACGTCCTGACTTTC
TRBJ2-5 | TRBV10-2 | once | TRBD2 | CASSNPGGGRRETQYF | TGCGCCAGCTCCAATCCGGGCGGGGGGCGGAGGGAGACCCAGTACTTC
TRBJ1-1 | TRBV5-6 | . | . | CASSLGANTEAFF | TGTGCCAGCAGCTTGGGGGCAAACACTGAAGCTTTCTTT
TRBJ1-4 | TRBV12-5 | . | TRBD1 | CASGSDRAGEKLFF | TGTGCTAGTGGTTCAGACAGGGCTGGAGAAAAACTGTTTTTT
TRBJ1-2 | TRBV2 | . | . | CASKPASYGYTF | TGTGCCAGCAAACCAGCTTCTTATGGCTACACCTTC